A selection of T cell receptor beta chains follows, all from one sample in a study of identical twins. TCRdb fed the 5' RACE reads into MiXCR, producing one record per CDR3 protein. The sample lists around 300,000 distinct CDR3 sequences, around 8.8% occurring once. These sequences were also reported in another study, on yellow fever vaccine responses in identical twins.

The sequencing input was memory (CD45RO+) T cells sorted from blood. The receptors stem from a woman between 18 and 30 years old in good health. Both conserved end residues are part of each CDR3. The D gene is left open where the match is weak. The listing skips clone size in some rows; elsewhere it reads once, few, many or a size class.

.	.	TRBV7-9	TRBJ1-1	CASMEGAEAFF	TGTGCCAGCATGGAGGGGGCTGAAGCTTTCTTT
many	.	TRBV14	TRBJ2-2	CASSQAFANTGELFF	TGTGCCAGCAGCCAAGCCTTCGCGAACACCGGGGAGCTGTTTTTT
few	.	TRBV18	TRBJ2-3	CASSPVGSDTQYF	TGTGCCAGCTCACCTGTCGGGTCAGATACGCAGTATTTT
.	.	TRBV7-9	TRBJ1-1	CASSLTGDGTEAFF	TGTGCCAGCAGCTTAACCGGGGACGGTACTGAAGCTTTCTTT
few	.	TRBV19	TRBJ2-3	CASSIGWKGGTDTQYF	TGTGCCAGTAGTATAGGTTGGAAGGGAGGCACAGATACGCAGTATTTT
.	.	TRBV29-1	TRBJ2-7	CSASSGVLYEQYF	TGCAGCGCGTCATCAGGGGTACTATACGAGCAGTACTTC
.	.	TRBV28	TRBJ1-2	CASTGGGGISGYTF	TGTGCCAGCACCGGGGGAGGGGGGATCTCTGGCTACACCTTC
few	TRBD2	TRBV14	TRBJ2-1	CASSQGGGRLGYNEQFF	TGTGCCAGCAGCCAAGGGGGCGGGAGATTGGGCTACAATGAGCAGTTCTTC
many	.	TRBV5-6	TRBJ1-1	CASSFNQGATKAFF	TGTGCCAGCAGCTTCAATCAGGGCGCAACAAAAGCTTTCTTT
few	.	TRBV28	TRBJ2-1	CASSLSGLGHEQFF	TGTGCCAGCAGTTTATCGGGTTTGGGGCATGAGCAGTTCTTC
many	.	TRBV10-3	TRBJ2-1	CAISESGYNEQFF	TGTGCCATCAGTGAGTCCGGATACAATGAGCAGTTCTTC
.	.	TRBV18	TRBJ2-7	CASSRGRGAFGEQYF	TGTGCCAGCTCACGGGGCCGAGGGGCATTTGGCGAGCAGTACTTC
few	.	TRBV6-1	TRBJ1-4	CASSRTGYGEKLFF	TGTGCCAGCAGCCGCACAGGGTATGGTGAAAAACTGTTTTTT
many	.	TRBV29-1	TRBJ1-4	CSVSGTTNEKLFF	TGCAGCGTCTCTGGGACCACTAATGAAAAACTGTTTTTT
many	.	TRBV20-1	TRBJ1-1	CSATPQGQGGPEAFF	TGCAGTGCTACTCCTCAGGGGCAGGGCGGGCCTGAAGCTTTCTTT
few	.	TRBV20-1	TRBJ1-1	CSAPGWLGLMNTEAFF	TGCAGTGCCCCCGGCTGGCTCGGACTCATGAACACTGAAGCTTTCTTT
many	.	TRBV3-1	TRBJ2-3	CASSQAQNADTQYF	TGTGCCAGCAGCCAAGCTCAGAATGCAGATACGCAGTATTTT
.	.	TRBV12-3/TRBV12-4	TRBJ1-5	CASRSTVNSNQPQHF	TGTGCCAGCAGGTCGACAGTAAATAGCAATCAGCCCCAGCATTTT
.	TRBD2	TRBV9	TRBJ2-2	CASSVEGLAIGELFF	TGTGCCAGCAGCGTAGAAGGACTAGCGATCGGGGAGCTGTTTTTT
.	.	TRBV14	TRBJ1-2	CASSQGNGYTF	TGTGCCAGCAGCCAAGGAAATGGCTACACCTTC
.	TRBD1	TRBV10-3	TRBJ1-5	CAISRGSNQPQHF	TGTGCCATCAGCAGGGGGAGCAATCAGCCCCAGCATTTT
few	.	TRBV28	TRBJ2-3	CASSFSVGGVISQYF	TGTGCCAGCAGTTTTAGCGTAGGGGGGGTGATTTCGCAGTATTTT
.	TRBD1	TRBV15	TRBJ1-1	CATSPRTGVMNTEAFF	TGTGCCACCAGCCCCCGGACAGGGGTCATGAACACTGAAGCTTTCTTT
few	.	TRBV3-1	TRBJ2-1	CASSQESRGRGSYNEQFF	TGTGCCAGCAGCCAAGAGAGCAGGGGCCGGGGCTCCTACAATGAGCAGTTCTTC
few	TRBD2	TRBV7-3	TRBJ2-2	CASSRYGTSGAPGELFF	TGTGCCAGCAGCCGATACGGGACTAGCGGGGCCCCCGGGGAGCTGTTTTTT
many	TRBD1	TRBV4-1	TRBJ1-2	CASSQAAGTGIGYGYTF	TGCGCCAGCAGCCAAGCTGCCGGGACAGGCATCGGCTATGGCTACACCTTC
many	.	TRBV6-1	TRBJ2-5	CASSSGVQGGETQYF	TGTGCCAGCTCCAGTGGGGTTCAGGGAGGAGAGACCCAGTACTTC
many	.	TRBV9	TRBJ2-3	CASSSYSGTDTQYF	TGTGCCAGCAGCTCCTACTCGGGCACAGATACGCAGTATTTT
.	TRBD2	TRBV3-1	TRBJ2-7	CASSRGAGGLSYEQYF	TGTGCCAGCAGCCGAGGAGCGGGAGGGCTGTCCTACGAGCAGTACTTC
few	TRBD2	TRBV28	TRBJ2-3	CASSLLVRTSGATDTQYF	TGTGCCAGCAGTCTCTTGGTTCGGACTAGCGGGGCCACAGATACGCAGTATTTT
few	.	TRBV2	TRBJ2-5	CASGRGPETQYF	TGTGCCAGCGGTCGGGGGCCGGAGACCCAGTACTTC
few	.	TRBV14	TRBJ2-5	CASSQGQVETQYF	TGTGCCAGCAGCCAAGGGCAGGTAGAGACCCAGTACTTC
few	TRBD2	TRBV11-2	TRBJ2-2	CASSSSGLAGGPTGELFF	TGTGCCAGCAGCTCCTCGGGACTAGCGGGGGGGCCGACCGGGGAGCTGTTTTTT
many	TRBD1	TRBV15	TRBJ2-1	CATSRDRGNINEQFF	TGTGCCACCAGCAGAGACAGGGGGAATATCAATGAGCAGTTCTTC
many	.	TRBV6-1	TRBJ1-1	CASTKNLGTEAFF	TGTGCCAGCACCAAAAATTTGGGCACTGAAGCTTTCTTT
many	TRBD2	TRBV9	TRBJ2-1	CASSVGLAGSHEQFF	TGTGCCAGCAGCGTAGGTCTAGCGGGATCGCATGAGCAGTTCTTC
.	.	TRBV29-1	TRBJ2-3	CSVVVGRGADTQYF	TGCAGCGTGGTAGTAGGTAGAGGGGCAGATACGCAGTATTTT
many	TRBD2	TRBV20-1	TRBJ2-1	CSARDPQRGNNEQFF	TGCAGTGCTAGAGATCCCCAGCGGGGAAACAATGAGCAGTTCTTC
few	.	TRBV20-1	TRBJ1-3	CSARDVAISGNTIYF	TGCAGTGCTAGAGATGTTGCAATCTCTGGAAACACCATATATTTT
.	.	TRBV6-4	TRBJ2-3	CASSDSRGDTDTQYF	TGTGCCAGCAGTGACTCAAGGGGGGACACAGATACGCAGTATTTT
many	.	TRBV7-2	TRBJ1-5	CASSLGGTGNQPQHF	TGTGCCAGCAGCTTAGGTGGGACCGGGAATCAGCCCCAGCATTTT
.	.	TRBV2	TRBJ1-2	CASSEGGRGGYTF	TGTGCCAGCAGTGAAGGGGGGCGCGGTGGCTACACCTTC
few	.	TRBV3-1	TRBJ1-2	CASSQRGANYGYTF	TGTGCCAGCAGCCAAAGGGGAGCTAACTATGGCTACACCTTC
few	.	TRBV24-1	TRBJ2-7	CATSERIGAEQYF	TGTGCCACCAGTGAGCGAATAGGGGCCGAGCAGTACTTC
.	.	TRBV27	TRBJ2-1	CASSDPLNEQFF	TGTGCCAGCAGTGACCCCCTCAATGAGCAGTTCTTC
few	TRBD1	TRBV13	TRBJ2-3	CASSRRQGAIGDTQYF	TGTGCCAGCAGCCGCCGACAGGGGGCAATTGGGGATACGCAGTATTTT
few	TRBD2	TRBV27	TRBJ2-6	CASSSSGRTSSGANVLTF	TGTGCCAGCTCCTCTAGCGGGAGGACTAGCTCTGGGGCCAACGTCCTGACTTTC
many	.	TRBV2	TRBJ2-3	CASTTSTDTQYF	TGTGCCAGCACCACTAGCACAGATACGCAGTATTTT
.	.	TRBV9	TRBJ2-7	CASSVAPGSQYEQYF	TGTGCCAGCAGCGTAGCCCCGGGGTCGCAATACGAGCAGTACTTC
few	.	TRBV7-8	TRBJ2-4	CASSLALQQTGAKNIQYF	TGTGCCAGCAGCTTAGCGTTACAACAGACCGGAGCCAAAAACATTCAGTACTTC
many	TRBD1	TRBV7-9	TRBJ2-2	CASSPRGIDTGELFF	TGTGCCAGCAGCCCCAGGGGGATCGACACCGGGGAGCTGTTTTTT